Listed here are 5 T cell receptor beta chains from one sample, sequenced in a study of beta chain features in type 1 diabetes. The sequenced template was cDNA made from the entire isolated RNA. Using immunoSEQ multiplex PCR, the repertoire was profiled, and TCRdb retains in-frame clones only, with some absent. The sample includes 15,000 to 20,000 clones, 50% of them seen just once. The sequenced sample was stem cell memory CD4+ T cells from blood. These TCRs come from a man between 18 and 29 years old in good health.

This clone was seen just once. The chain carries TRBV10-3 and TRBJ1-1; D might be TRBD1 (5 bases). The CDR3 loop spans 17 amino acids. Germline V gene lookup returns CDR1 ENHRY and CDR2 SYGVKD. Between the trimmed V and J ends, which lost 10 bases and 2 bases, there was a span of 26 bases. CDR3 in amino acids: CATASLGVGKPNTEAFF. CDR3 nucleotides: TGTGCCACAGCAAGCCTAGGGGTGGGGAAACCTAACACTGAAGCTTTCTTT.

The chain employs TRBV5-1 and TRBJ2-2, with 7 bases lining up with TRBD1. Germline V gives CDR1 SGHRS, CDR2 YFSETQ. The CDR3 spans 15 residues. The V segment lost 2 bases and the J segment 2 bases; nucleotides outside the gene matches: 3. CDR3 protein: CASSFRDSNTGELFF. CDR3 nucleotides: TGCGCCAGCAGCTTCCGGGACAGCAACACCGGGGAGCTGTTTTTT.

This clone was picked up a small number of times. V gene TRBV28 combines with J gene TRBJ2-1; 13 bases line up with TRBD2. From germline, CDR1 is MDHEN and CDR2 SYDVKM. V was clipped by 5 bases and J by 8 bases; unmatched bases: 6. The CDR3 covers 15 residues. In nucleotides, the CDR3 is TGTGCCAGCAGTCTTCAGGGACTAGCGGGATATGAGCAGTTCTTC. Translated: CASSLQGLAGYEQFF.

The chain is built from TRBV10-3 and TRBJ2-5, with a weak D call TRBD2 (6 bases). V was clipped by 2 bases and J by 4 bases, with 11 bases between them. The CDR3 totals 14 residues. CDR1 and CDR2 from the germline V gene are ENHRY and SYGVKD. The CDR3 DNA sequence: TGTGCCATCAGTGAGGGCGGGGAACGAGAGACCCAGTACTTC. Protein: CAISEGGERETQYF.

The chain couples TRBV4-1 to TRBJ1-3; D is unclear. V lost 1 base to trimming and J lost 0 bases, with 13 bases between them. CDR3 size: 17 residues. From germline, CDR1 is MGHRA and CDR2 YSYEKL. The CDR3 is CASSQAQTDTSGNTIYF. Written as DNA, the CDR3 is TGCGCCAGCAGCCAAGCCCAGACCGACACCTCTGGAAACACCATATATTTT.